The rows below give T cell receptor beta chains drawn from one sample of a study of blood T cell repertoires in COVID-19. Some clones are missing from TCRdb's copy, which holds only in-frame ones; the method was immunoSEQ multiplex PCR. The data show under 15,000 clones, 84% seen once. The source material was peripheral blood. Receptors were obtained from a man aged 50-59 years with active COVID-19. Each CDR3 is given with its conserved first and last residue.

v_gene: TRBV5-6
j_gene: TRBJ2-1
CDR3aa: CASTNSGIGEQFF

v_gene: TRBV3-1/TRBV3-2
j_gene: TRBJ1-2
CDR3aa: CASSQVETGVDGYTF

v_gene: TRBV4-2
j_gene: TRBJ2-2
CDR3aa: CASSQDGTSGSYVSGELFF

v_gene: TRBV6-5
j_gene: TRBJ2-7
CDR3aa: CASSYGAGYEQYF

v_gene: TRBV6-5
j_gene: TRBJ2-5
CDR3aa: CASSYGGGFETQYF

v_gene: TRBV2
j_gene: TRBJ2-2
CDR3aa: CASSGLAGGRTGELFF

v_gene: TRBV2
j_gene: TRBJ1-6
CDR3aa: CASRPGVGQGNSPLHF

v_gene: TRBV20-1
j_gene: TRBJ1-5
CDR3aa: CSASLTGTGGNSNQPQHF

v_gene: TRBV6-5
j_gene: TRBJ2-7
CDR3aa: CASSYRDRGLGEQYF

v_gene: TRBV27
j_gene: TRBJ2-6
CDR3aa: CASSLSARGTGANVLTF

v_gene: TRBV15
j_gene: TRBJ1-5
CDR3aa: CATSRDGGFSNQPQHF

v_gene: TRBV7-9
j_gene: TRBJ1-1
CDR3aa: CASSLEQGYAFF

v_gene: TRBV28
j_gene: TRBJ2-3
CDR3aa: CASSFPSGQGPTSTDTQYF

v_gene: TRBV6-5
j_gene: TRBJ2-1
CDR3aa: CASSLSGANNEQFF

v_gene: TRBV13
j_gene: TRBJ2-7
CDR3aa: CASSLSAGASYEQYF